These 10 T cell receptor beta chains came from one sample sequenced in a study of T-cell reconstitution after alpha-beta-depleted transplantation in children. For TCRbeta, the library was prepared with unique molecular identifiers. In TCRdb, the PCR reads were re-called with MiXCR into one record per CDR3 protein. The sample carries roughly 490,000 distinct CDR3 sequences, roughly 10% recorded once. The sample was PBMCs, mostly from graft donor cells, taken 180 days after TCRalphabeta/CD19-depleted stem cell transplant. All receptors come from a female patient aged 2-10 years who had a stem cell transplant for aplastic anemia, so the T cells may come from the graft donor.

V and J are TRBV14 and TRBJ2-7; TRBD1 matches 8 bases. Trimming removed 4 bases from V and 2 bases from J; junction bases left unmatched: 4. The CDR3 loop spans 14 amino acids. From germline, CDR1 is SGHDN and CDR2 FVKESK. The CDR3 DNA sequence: TGTGCCAGCAGCCCCAGGGGGCTGACCTACGAGCAGTACTTC. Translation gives CASSPRGLTYEQYF.

Written as DNA, the CDR3 is TGCAGCGTTGAACTCCGGGGCAGGAACACTGAAGCTTTCTTT. Its protein is CSVELRGRNTEAFF. The rearrangement uses TRBV29-1 and TRBJ1-1, with D perhaps TRBD1 (5 bases). This CDR3 region has 14 residues. V was shortened by 2 bases and J by 1 base, with 11 bases between the two germline ends. The V gene's germline CDR1 is SQVTM and CDR2 ANQGSEA.

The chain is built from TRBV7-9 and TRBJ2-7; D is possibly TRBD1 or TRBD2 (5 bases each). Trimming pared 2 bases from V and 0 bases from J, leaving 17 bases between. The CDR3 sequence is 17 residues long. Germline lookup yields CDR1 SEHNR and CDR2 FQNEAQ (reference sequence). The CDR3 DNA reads TGTGCCAGCAGCTTATCCGGGACCTCTAGGAGCTCCTACGAGCAGTACGTC. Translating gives CASSLSGTSRSSYEQYV.

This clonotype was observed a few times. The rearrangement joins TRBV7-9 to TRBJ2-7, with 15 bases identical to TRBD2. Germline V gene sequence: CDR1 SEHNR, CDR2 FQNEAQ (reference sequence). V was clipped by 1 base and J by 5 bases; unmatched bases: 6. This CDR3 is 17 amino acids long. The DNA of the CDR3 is TGTGCCAGCAGCTTAGGGACTAGCGGGAGGGCCATAGACGAGCAGTACGTC. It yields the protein CASSLGTSGRAIDEQYV.

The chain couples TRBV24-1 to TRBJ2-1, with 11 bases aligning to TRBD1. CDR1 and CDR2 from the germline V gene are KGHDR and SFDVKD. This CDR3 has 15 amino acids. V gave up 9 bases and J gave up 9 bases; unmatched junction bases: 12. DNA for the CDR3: TGTGCCACCTCGGAAGGACAGGGGGCCCGAGTTGAGCAGTTCTTC. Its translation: CATSEGQGARVEQFF.

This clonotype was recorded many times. The CDR3 bases are TGTGCCAGCAGTTTAAACCGGGGATCGAGCACTGAAGCTTTCTTT. Residues: CASSLNRGSSTEAFF. The chain recombines TRBV28 with TRBJ1-1; no definite D call. Trimming left V 2 bases short and J 4 bases short, with 14 bases between. The CDR3 length is 15 residues. Germline V CDR1 and CDR2: MDHEN, SYDVKM.

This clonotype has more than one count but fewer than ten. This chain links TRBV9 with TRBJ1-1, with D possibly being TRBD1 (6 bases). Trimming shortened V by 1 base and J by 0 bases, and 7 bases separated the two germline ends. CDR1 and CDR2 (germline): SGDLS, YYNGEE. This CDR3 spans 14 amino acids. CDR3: CASSVSGVNTEAFF. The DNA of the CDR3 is TGTGCCAGCAGCGTATCAGGGGTGAACACTGAAGCTTTCTTT.

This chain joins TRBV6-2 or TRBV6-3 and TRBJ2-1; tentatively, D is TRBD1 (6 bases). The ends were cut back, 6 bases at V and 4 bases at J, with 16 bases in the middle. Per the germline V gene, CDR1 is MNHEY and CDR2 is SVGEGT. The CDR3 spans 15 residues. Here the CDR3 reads CASSWDNRGYNEQFF. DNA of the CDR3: TGTGCCAGCAGCTGGGACAATCGTGGATACAATGAGCAGTTCTTC.

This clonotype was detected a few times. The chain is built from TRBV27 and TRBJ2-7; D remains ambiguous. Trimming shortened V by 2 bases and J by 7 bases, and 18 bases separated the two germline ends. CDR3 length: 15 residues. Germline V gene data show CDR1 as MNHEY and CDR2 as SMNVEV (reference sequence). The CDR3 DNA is TGTGCCAGCAGTTTACGGGCATCCCAAAGGTGGGAGCAGTACTTC. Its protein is CASSLRASQRWEQYF.

The DNA for the CDR3 is TGCGCCAGCAGCCAAGATGGTGGTACAGGGGCAGAGAGGGTCGGGGAGCTGTTTTTT. Translating gives CASSQDGGTGAERVGELFF. The chain is built from TRBV4-3 and TRBJ2-2; 7 bases align to TRBD1. The CDR3 sequence is 19 residues long. The V gene's germline CDR1 is LGHNA and CDR2 YSLEER. V lost 0 bases and J lost 7; bases outside the gene matches: 17.